The TCR beta chain described here comes from a study of OX40 agonist ivuxolimab in advanced cancers. Study-level points and caveats: Normalized T-cell clonal expansion was also low in a subset of nonresponders.

This clone appeared once. Antigen unknown. The CDR3 is 13 residues long. The V gene end was trimmed by 2 bases and the J gene end by 5 bases; junction bases not matched to a gene: 4. Germline CDR1 is SGHNT and CDR2 is YYREEE (reference sequence). This table comes from immunoSEQ multiplex PCR, and its TCRdb copy is limited to in-frame clones, with some not included. Of 74,000 or so clones listed, about 89% are singletons. Sequencing was performed on CD4+ or CD8+ T cells sorted from blood, taken in a trial of the OX40 agonist ivuxolimab. This sequence joins TRBV5-4 and TRBJ2-7, with 7 nucleotides matching TRBD2. The clonotype was recovered from an adult with an advanced solid tumor such as melanoma, head and neck, liver or kidney cancer. Here the CDR3 DNA reads TGTGCCAGCAGCTTAAGGGAGGGGAACGAGCAGTACTTC. Its translation is CASSLREGNEQYF.